These 20 T cell receptor beta chains were sequenced from one sample in a study of prognosis after radiotherapy for stage I lung cancer. From genomic DNA, TCR beta CDR3 was amplified by two-round multiplex PCR. Amplification during the initial PCR round employed primers specific to each TRBV and TRBJ gene. TCRdb reprocessed the multiplex PCR reads with MiXCR, giving one entry per CDR3 protein. The table lists 14,000 or so distinct CDR3 sequences, around 29% of them singletons, with around 30% in the top ten. Here the sequenced sample was PBMCs, taken before or after stereotactic body radiation therapy (not recorded which). Every receptor here comes from a donor over 45 with non-small cell lung cancer.

For this clonotype: With only one base between it and a far larger clone, this is likely a read error. The genes are TRBV6-8 and TRBJ1-1; possibly TRBD1 for D (6 bases). Between the trimmed V and J ends, which lost 7 bases and 11 bases, there was a span of 17 bases. Germline-derived CDR1 and CDR2 are MNHGY and SAAAGT. This CDR3 spans 12 amino acids. The CDR3 region is CASIKTTGGAFF. The CDR3 nucleotides read TGTGCCAGCATTAAAACGACAGGTGGGGCTTTCTTT.

The table lists this clonotype with many counts. In DNA form, the CDR3 reads TGTGCCAGCAGTTTCCGGGGGGGCGAAAAACTGTTTTTT. This codes for CASSFRGGEKLFF. J is TRBJ1-4 and V is TRBV28; D is possibly TRBD1 (6 bases). In germline, CDR1 is MDHEN, CDR2 SYDVKM. The V and J ends lost 3 bases and 8 bases respectively, with 10 bases between them. The CDR3 covers 13 residues.

This chain uses TRBV7-7 with TRBJ2-2, with 9 bases identical to TRBD1. CDR1 and CDR2 (germline): SSHAT, FNYEAQ (reference sequence). The V segment lost 4 bases and the J segment 4 bases; nucleotides outside the gene matches: 1. CDR3 length: 14 amino acids. The CDR3 here is CASSSTGGTGELFF. CDR3 DNA sequence: TGTGCCAGCAGCTCGACAGGGGGCACCGGGGAGCTGTTTTTT.

This clonotype is medium-sized within its sample. This chain uses TRBV5-1 with TRBJ2-1; possibly TRBD2 for D (5 bases). The CDR3 covers 16 residues. The germline V gene encodes CDR1 SGHRS and CDR2 YFSETQ. Trimming took off 4 bases at V and 2 bases at J, with 16 bases between the two ends. The CDR3 DNA reads as TGCGCCAGCAGCAACCAGGCGGGCGGAACCTACAATGAGCAGTTCTTC. It codes for CASSNQAGGTYNEQFF. Together with reference TRBV5-1 and TRBJ2-1, the CDR3 gives the full variable domain: KAGVTQTPRYLIKTRGQQVTLSCSPISGHRSVSWYQQTPGQGLQFLFEYFSETQRNKGNFPGRFSGRQFSNSRSEMNVSTLELGDSALYLCASSNQAGGTYNEQFFGPGTRLTVL.

This clonotype occurred many times. The rearrangement joins TRBV10-3 to TRBJ2-7; TRBD1 matches at 9 bases. J lost 2 bases, V lost 3 bases, and 8 bases had no gene match. The CDR3 covers 16 residues. CDR1 and CDR2 from the germline V gene are ENHRY and SYGVKD. The CDR3 here is CAISERIGDRAYEQYF. DNA of the CDR3: TGTGCCATCAGTGAACGCATCGGGGACAGGGCCTACGAGCAGTACTTC.

This clonotype was recorded at least ten times. V usage is TRBV2 and J usage is TRBJ2-7, with a weak D call TRBD1 (5 bases). CDR1 and CDR2 from the germline V gene are SNHLY and FYNNEI. The CDR3 consists of 12 residues. V was clipped by 3 bases and J by 4 bases, with 7 bases between them. CDR3 in amino acids: CASSEKGYEQYF. The DNA of the CDR3 is TGTGCCAGCAGTGAGAAGGGGTACGAGCAGTACTTC.

The J gene is TRBJ2-7, the V gene TRBV30; the D gene is possibly TRBD2 (6 bases). V was cut by 2 bases and J by 5 bases, with 19 bases left in between. Germline V lookup: CDR1 GTSNPN, CDR2 SVGIG (reference sequence). The CDR3 spans 15 residues. In nucleotides, the CDR3 is TGTGCCTGGAGTCCACTCAGCGGGCAGTCCAACGAGCAGTACTTC. It encodes CAWSPLSGQSNEQYF.

This clonotype was detected only once. The chain couples TRBV3-1 to TRBJ2-1; D not resolved. Deletions cut 4 bases from V and 9 bases from J, with 13 bases between. The CDR3 consists of 13 residues. Germline CDR1 and CDR2: LGHDT and YNNKEL (reference sequence). The CDR3 protein is CASSRSLSFEQFF. CDR3 DNA sequence: TGTGCCAGCAGCCGATCCTTGTCGTTTGAGCAGTTCTTC.

This clonotype was found many times. The V gene is TRBV7-3, the J gene TRBJ1-1; TRBD1 might be the D (5 bases). V gave up 1 base and J gave up 7 bases, with 16 bases separating them. Per germline, CDR1 SGHTA and CDR2 FQGTGA. CDR3 length: 15 residues. The CDR3 DNA sequence: TGTGCCAGCAGCTTAAGGGGCAGCCTGGAAGGTGAAGCTTTCTTT. This codes for CASSLRGSLEGEAFF.

This clonotype was seen repeatedly, ten times or more. V usage is TRBV18 and J usage is TRBJ2-2; 12 bases align to TRBD2. With V trimmed by 6 bases and J by 3 bases, 5 bases remained unmatched. This CDR3 spans 16 amino acids. CDR1 KGHSH and CDR2 LQKENI come from the germline V gene. The CDR3, as DNA: TGTGCCAGCTCCCTCAGACTAGCGGGGGACACCGGGGAGCTGTTTTTT. Encoded protein: CASSLRLAGDTGELFF.

On this clonotype itself: The CDR3 does not close with the conserved phenylalanine or tryptophan, likely indicating a read error. The chain employs TRBV6-4 and TRBJ2-2; TRBD2 is a possible D gene (6 bases). This CDR3 contains 13 residues. CDR1 and CDR2 (germline): MRHNA, SNTAGT. The DNA for the CDR3 is TGTGCCAGCAGCGGCTGGAGGGCCGGGGATCTGTTTTCT. Translating gives CASSGWRAGDLFS.

With respect to this clonotype: The CDR3 end shows no conserved phenylalanine or tryptophan, and so a read error is likely. This chain connects TRBV7-2 to TRBJ1-2, with D tentatively TRBD1 (5 bases). CDR3 length: 14 residues. Germline V gene data show CDR1 as SGHTA and CDR2 as FQGNSA. V was trimmed by 5 bases and J by 8 bases, leaving 18 bases between them. The CDR3: CASSAALTAYGYTI. DNA for the CDR3: TGTGCCAGCAGCGCTGCTTTGACAGCCTACGGCTACACCATC.

With regard to this clonotype: Only one base separates this from a far larger clonotype, so it likely reflects a read error. This rearrangement joins TRBV7-3 to TRBJ1-1; TRBD1 might be the D (5 bases). This CDR3 region has 12 residues. The ends were cut back, 5 bases at V and 9 bases at J, with 13 bases in the middle. The V gene's germline CDR1 is SGHTA and CDR2 FQGTGA. The CDR3 sequence: CASSPGGGQAFF. CDR3 nucleotide sequence: TGTGCCAGCAGCCCTGGGGGGGGTCAAGCTTTCTTT.

The chain employs TRBV19 and TRBJ1-5, with D tentatively TRBD1 (5 bases). CDR1 is LNHDA, CDR2 SQIVND, per germline (reference sequence). The V and J ends lost 3 bases and 10 bases respectively, with 19 bases between them. This CDR3 contains 15 residues. The CDR3 protein is CASSISHRDFHPQHF. DNA for the CDR3: TGTGCCAGTAGTATTTCACATCGGGACTTTCACCCCCAGCATTTT.

This clonotype ranks as medium-sized. V is TRBV7-3 and J is TRBJ2-1, with 11 bases fitting TRBD1. The junction had 8 bases not matched to a gene; V was cut back by 6 bases and J by 7 bases. Germline loops: CDR1 SGHTA, CDR2 FQGTGA. The CDR3 extends over 15 amino acids. Here the CDR3 reads CASRSGQGAKNEQFF. The CDR3, as DNA: TGTGCCAGCAGGTCCGGACAGGGGGCCAAAAATGAGCAGTTCTTC. Based on the CDR3 plus reference TRBV7-3 and TRBJ2-1, the full variable domain is GAGVSQTPSNKVTEKGKYVELRCDPISGHTALYWYRQSLGQGPEFLIYFQGTGAADDSGLPNDRFFAVRPEGSVSTLKIQRTERGDSAVYLCASRSGQGAKNEQFFGPGTRLTVL.

In regard to this clonotype: A read error is the likely source, as a far larger clone sits one nucleotide away. The chain carries TRBV6-1 and TRBJ1-6; 7 bases match TRBD1. The length of the CDR3 is 16 residues. Germline V lookup: CDR1 MNHNS, CDR2 SASEGT. CDR3 coding DNA: TGTGCCAGCAGTTCGACAGGGCCGTACCTAGATTCACTCCTCCACTTT. It encodes CASSSTGPYLDSLLHF.

The rearrangement links TRBV20-1 to TRBJ2-3; D assignment may be TRBD1 or TRBD2 (6 bases each). This CDR3 is 12 amino acids long. With 3 bases removed from V and 7 bases from J, the gap between germline ends came to 11 bases. CDR1 is DFQATT and CDR2 is SNEGSKA in the germline V gene (reference sequence). CDR3 in DNA: TGCAGTGCTAGGTCGGGGGCGAATACGCAGTATTTT. Protein product: CSARSGANTQYF.

This clonotype came up many times. This chain uses TRBV6-2 or TRBV6-3 with TRBJ1-2; D may be TRBD1 (5 bases). Germline CDR1 and CDR2: MNHEY and SVGEGT. The CDR3 length is 12 residues. Trimming stripped 3 bases from V and 10 bases from J, with 12 bases between. This chain's CDR3 is CASSYPGPYYTF. For the CDR3, the DNA is TGTGCCAGCAGTTATCCGGGACCTTACTACACCTTC.

This clonotype was seen at least ten times. The CDR3 bases are TGTGCCAGCAGCTTAGAACCGAACACCGGGGAGCTGTTTTTT. Translating gives CASSLEPNTGELFF. The J gene is TRBJ2-2, the V gene TRBV7-9; D is unclear. V was pared by 1 base and J by 0 bases, with 3 bases between. There are 14 residues in the CDR3. CDR1 is SEHNR and CDR2 is FQNEAQ in the germline V gene (reference sequence). Filled out from reference TRBV7-9 and TRBJ2-2, the complete variable domain reads DTGVSQNPRHKITKRGQNVTFRCDPISEHNRLYWYRQTLGQGPEFLTYFQNEAQLEKSRLLSDRFSAERPKGSFSTLEIQRTEQGDSAMYLCASSLEPNTGELFFGEGSRLTVL.

CDR3 loop: CASSQDYYNEQFF. In DNA, the CDR3 is TGCGCCAGCAGCCAAGATTACTACAATGAGCAGTTCTTC. The rearrangement joins TRBV4-1 to TRBJ2-1; D not resolved. The CDR3 covers 13 residues. CDR1 is MGHRA, CDR2 YSYEKL, per germline. V lost 0 bases, J lost 3 bases, and 3 bases lay in between.